One and the same sample provided the 12 T cell receptor beta chains below, sequenced in a study of Tregs in tolerant kidney transplant recipients (dated by TCRdb to between 2018 and 2021). Library construction relied on the immunoSEQ multiplex PCR assay. Entries here come from immuneACCESS through TCRdb and include only in-frame sequences with V and J called. Some clones fail to appear in such tables; in the studies checked, an unresolved V gene covers under half of the shortfall, and the cause of the remainder is unknown. This sample's table contains over 45,000 clones. Around 0.91% of the sample is held by the ten biggest clonotypes. The sample's time point label, in plain terms: blood sample drawn before combined kidney and bone marrow transplant. The material sequenced was CD4+ T cells from blood, taken before the transplant. The receptors originated from a human donor who received a combined kidney and bone marrow transplant.

As concerns this clone: The observed sequence ends 3 residues before the CDR3 terminus, with the missing tail filled in from the germline J gene. This chain links TRBV5-1 with TRBJ2-2, with 8 bases lining up with TRBD2. V was pared by 3 bases and J by 6 bases, with 7 bases of the junction left unmatched. Germline V gene lookup returns CDR1 SGHRS and CDR2 YFSETQ. The CDR3 loop spans 15 amino acids. This CDR3 is CASSYSGIAPGELFF. CDR3 DNA, as far as it was read: TGCGCCAGCAGCTATAGCGGGATTGCCCCCGGGGAG.

As for this clone: The read falls 3 residues short of the CDR3 end, and the missing part is taken from the germline J gene. V usage is TRBV4-2 and J usage is TRBJ2-5, with D perhaps TRBD1 (5 bases). Germline CDR1 LGHNA, CDR2 YNFKEQ. The CDR3 runs to 16 residues. Trimming cost V 1 base and J 3 bases, with 15 bases left between them. The CDR3 is CASSQGLLLGEETQYF. Incomplete CDR3 DNA: TGTGCCAGCAGCCAAGGCCTCCTCCTAGGGGAAGAGACC.

To note about this clone: Read sequence stops 3 residues before the CDR3 end, and the germline J gene provides the missing end. The J gene is TRBJ1-6, the V gene TRBV5-6; 10 positions agree with TRBD1. CDR1 is SGHDT and CDR2 is YYEEEE in the germline V gene. This CDR3 comprises 15 residues. V lost 4 bases and J lost 9; bases outside the gene matches: 7. This CDR3 is CASSKDRGLSSPLHF. Partial CDR3 DNA: TGTGCCAGCAGCAAAGACAGGGGGCTGAGTTCACCC.

As to this clone: The CDR3 end falls 3 residues outside the read, so it is completed with the germline J gene. V usage is TRBV5-1 and J usage is TRBJ1-4, with 9 bases fitting TRBD1. V gave up 4 bases and J gave up 8 bases; unmatched junction bases: 6. The length of the CDR3 is 14 residues. Germline loops: CDR1 SGHRS, CDR2 YFSETQ. The CDR3 bases that were read are TGCGCCAGCAGCCCGGGACAGGGCAGGGAAAAA. Translated: CASSPGQGREK. The complete CDR3 protein is CASSPGQGREKLFF. Full variable domain (missing parts from reference TRBV5-1 and TRBJ1-4): KAGVTQTPRYLIKTRGQQVTLSCSPISGHRSVSWYQQTPGQGLQFLFEYFSETQRNKGNFPGRFSGRQFSNSRSEMNVSTLELGDSALYLCASSPGQGREKLFFGSGTQLSVL.

Details on this clone: The junction does not match germline at one end; this may be a read error. The sequence runs out 3 residues before the end of the CDR3; the remainder is reconstructed from the germline J gene. This chain links TRBV4-2 with TRBJ2-7; 8 positions agree with TRBD1. The CDR3 is 16 residues long. CDR1 and CDR2 from the germline V gene are LGHNA and YNFKEQ. The CDR3: CASSQDSRQGTPEQYF. The sequenced CDR3 bases are TGCGCCAGCAGCCAAGATTCGAGACAGGGGACCCCCGAG.

Details on this clone: The CDR3 goes on 3 residues after the read ends, and that part is filled in from the germline J gene. This chain uses TRBV10-3 with TRBJ2-5; 8 nucleotides agree with TRBD2. The CDR3 runs 15 residues. Germline loops: CDR1 ENHRY, CDR2 SYGVKD. After removal of 0 bases from V and 1 base from J, the junction contained 1 base not matched to a gene. The chain's CDR3 is CAISESSGIQETQYF. The sequenced part of the CDR3 DNA is TGTGCCATCAGTGAGTCTAGCGGGATCCAAGAGACC.

Concerning this clone: The sequence runs out 3 residues before the end of the CDR3; the remainder is reconstructed from the germline J gene. V is TRBV4-1 and J is TRBJ2-1, with D tentatively TRBD1 (6 bases). This CDR3 region has 17 residues. Germline values: CDR1 MGHRA, CDR2 YSYEKL. Trimming pared 0 bases from V and 0 bases from J, leaving 12 bases between. CDR3 residues: CASSQDGGGLSYNEQFF. Partial CDR3 DNA: TGCGCCAGCAGCCAAGATGGGGGCGGCCTCTCCTACAATGAG.

The CDR3 DNA, read in part, is TGTGCCAGTAGTCTCGGTCATCCTACTAACTATGGC. Protein sequence: CASSLGHPTNYG. The entire CDR3 sequence reads CASSLGHPTNYGYTF. The chain links TRBV19 to TRBJ1-2; D is ambiguous. The read finishes 3 residues shy of the CDR3 end, and the germline J gene is used to complete it. This CDR3 contains 15 residues. The V and J ends lost 5 bases and 0 bases respectively, with 13 bases between them. Germline V gene sequence: CDR1 LNHDA, CDR2 SQIVND (reference sequence).

A word on this clone: Read coverage stops 3 residues before the CDR3 terminus; the germline J gene supplies the remainder. V and J are TRBV6-2 or TRBV6-3 and TRBJ1-3, with TRBD1 matching over 8 bases. The junction had 5 bases not matched to a gene; V was cut back by 7 bases and J by 0 bases. The CDR3 consists of 15 residues. Germline V gives CDR1 MNHEY, CDR2 SVGEGT. CDR3 protein: CASTGQDFSGNTIYF. The covered CDR3 bases are TGTGCCAGCACGGGACAGGACTTCTCTGGAAACACC.

As for this clone: The CDR3 end falls 3 residues outside the read, so it is completed with the germline J gene. V gene TRBV6-2 or TRBV6-3 combines with J gene TRBJ2-4, with D possibly being TRBD1 (6 bases). There are 16 residues in the CDR3. The V end lost 7 bases, the J end lost 0 bases, and 16 bases lay between the germline ends. The germline CDR1 and CDR2 sequences are MNHEY and SVGEGT. The DNA read from the CDR3 is TGTGCCAGCACACCGGGACAAAATCTAGCCAAAAACATT. The encoded protein is CASTPGQNLAKNI. The CDR3 in its entirety is CASTPGQNLAKNIQYF.

As to this clone: Sequencing ends 3 residues short of the CDR3 end; the germline J gene provides the rest. The J gene is TRBJ2-1, the V gene TRBV20-1; 10 bases agree with TRBD2. The CDR3 totals 15 residues. J gave up 9 bases and V 3 bases, and 11 bases lay outside the gene matches. CDR1 is DFQATT and CDR2 is SNEGSKA in the germline V gene (reference sequence). CDR3 bases read: TGCAGTGCTAGCCCCCCTAGCGGGAGTTTGGGTGAG. This codes for CSASPPSGSLGE. In full, the CDR3 is CSASPPSGSLGEQFF.

To note about this clone: The CDR3 end lies 3 residues beyond the end of the read and is filled in from the germline J gene. The rearrangement uses TRBV5-4 and TRBJ2-5; the D gene is possibly TRBD2 (6 bases). Germline V gene data show CDR1 as SGHNT and CDR2 as YYREEE (reference sequence). This CDR3 contains 13 residues. V was cut by 4 bases and J by 1 base, with 8 bases left in between. The CDR3 reads CASSHGGQETQYF. The sequenced CDR3 bases are TGTGCCAGCAGCCACGGGGGCCAAGAGACC.